This TCR beta chain was observed in a study of neurological immune-mediated disorders. J was trimmed by 10 bases and V by 3 bases; bases with no gene match: 13. Germline assignment: CDR1 DFQATT and CDR2 SNEGSKA (reference sequence). This CDR3 comprises 14 residues. One entry per CDR3 protein, called by TCRdb with MiXCR from the 5' RACE reads. The repertoire holds about 30,000 distinct CDR3 sequences, with over 10% as singletons. At least ten counts were recorded for this clonotype. Sequencing was done on a sample of PBMCs. This clonotype was sampled from a woman between 55 and 75 years old in good health. The chain carries TRBV20-1 and TRBJ2-7, with TRBD1 matching 9 bases. CDR3 DNA sequence: TGCAGTGCTAGGGGGACAGGGAAGGTTGCCCCACAGTACTTC. This encodes CSARGTGKVAPQYF.